Here is one T cell receptor (beta chain) with its context. In germline, CDR1 is ENHRY, CDR2 SYGVKD. J gave up 3 bases and V 6 bases, and 2 bases lay outside the gene matches. This CDR3 has 14 amino acids. The sample comes from a study of blood T cell repertoires in COVID-19. Under the authors' procedure: Amplification of reference gene primers provided the estimated nucleated cell counts. The repertoire was sequenced with immunoSEQ multiplex PCR; TCRdb's copy has only in-frame clones and lacks some. V, J and clone size derive from that table, while D and trimming were established from the DNA sequence. This sample yields about 15,000 clones, of which about nine tenths are seen a single time; around 8.3% belongs to the top ten.

Sequenced: peripheral blood. The receptor was derived from a human donor in a cohort sampled during active COVID-19. The V and J genes are TRBV10-3 and TRBJ2-7; 13 bases align to TRBD2. CDR3 sequence reads: CAISRTSGSYEQYF. CDR3 bases: TGTGCCATCAGCAGGACTAGCGGGAGCTACGAGCAGTACTTC.